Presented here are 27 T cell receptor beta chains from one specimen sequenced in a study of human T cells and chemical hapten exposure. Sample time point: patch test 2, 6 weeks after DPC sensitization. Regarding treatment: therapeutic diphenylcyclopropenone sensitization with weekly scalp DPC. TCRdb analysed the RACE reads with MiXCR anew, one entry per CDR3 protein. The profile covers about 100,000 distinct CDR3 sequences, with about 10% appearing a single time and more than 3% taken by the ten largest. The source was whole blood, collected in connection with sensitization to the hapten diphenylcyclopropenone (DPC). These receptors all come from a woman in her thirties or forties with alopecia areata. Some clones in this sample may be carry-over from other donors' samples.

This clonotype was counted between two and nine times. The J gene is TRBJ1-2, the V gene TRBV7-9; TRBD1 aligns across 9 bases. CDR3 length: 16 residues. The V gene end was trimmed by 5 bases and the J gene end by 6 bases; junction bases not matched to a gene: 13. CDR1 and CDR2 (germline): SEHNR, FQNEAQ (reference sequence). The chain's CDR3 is CASSLTPGTGLHGYTF. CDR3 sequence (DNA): TGTGCCAGCAGCCTCACACCCGGGACAGGGCTTCATGGCTACACCTTC.

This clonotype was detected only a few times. The CDR3 is CASRGAGAYGYTF. The DNA of the CDR3 is TGTGCCAGCAGAGGAGCAGGGGCCTATGGCTACACCTTC. This chain joins TRBV6-1 and TRBJ1-2; possible D gene TRBD1, 6 bases. With 6 bases removed from V and 4 bases from J, the gap between germline ends came to 12 bases. The CDR3 runs to 13 residues. Germline CDR1 reads MNHNS; CDR2 reads SASEGT.

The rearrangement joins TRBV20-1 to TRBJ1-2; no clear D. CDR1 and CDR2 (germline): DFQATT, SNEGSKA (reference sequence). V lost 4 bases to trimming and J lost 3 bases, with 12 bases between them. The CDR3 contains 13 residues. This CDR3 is CSATQTPDYGYTF. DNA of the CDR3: TGCAGTGCTACCCAGACGCCTGACTATGGCTACACCTTC.

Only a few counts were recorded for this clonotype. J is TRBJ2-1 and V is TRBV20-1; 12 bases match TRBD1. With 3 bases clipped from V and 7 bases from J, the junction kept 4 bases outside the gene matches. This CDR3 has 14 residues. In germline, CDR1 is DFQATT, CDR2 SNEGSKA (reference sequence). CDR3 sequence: CSASSGQGANEQFF. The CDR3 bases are TGCAGTGCTAGTTCGGGACAGGGGGCGAATGAGCAGTTCTTC.

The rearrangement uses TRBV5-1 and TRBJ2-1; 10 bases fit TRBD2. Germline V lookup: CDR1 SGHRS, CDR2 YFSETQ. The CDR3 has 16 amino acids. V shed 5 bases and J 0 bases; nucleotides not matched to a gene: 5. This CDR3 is CASSSWTSGSYNEQFF. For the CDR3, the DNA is TGCGCCAGCAGTTCTTGGACTAGCGGCTCCTACAATGAGCAGTTCTTC.

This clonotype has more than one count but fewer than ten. CDR3 loop: CASSSTRGNQPQHF. CDR3 DNA sequence: TGTGCCAGCAGCTCCACCAGGGGTAATCAGCCCCAGCATTTT. The gene calls are TRBV5-6 and TRBJ1-5; possible D gene TRBD1, 6 bases. Trimming pared 3 bases from V and 4 bases from J, leaving 11 bases between. The CDR3 totals 14 residues. Germline V gene data show CDR1 as SGHDT and CDR2 as YYEEEE.

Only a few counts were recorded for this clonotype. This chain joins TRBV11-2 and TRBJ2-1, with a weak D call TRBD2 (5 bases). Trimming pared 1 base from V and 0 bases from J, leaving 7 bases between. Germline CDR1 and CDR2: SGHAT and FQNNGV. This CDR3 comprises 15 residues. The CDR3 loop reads CASSLVSVSYNEQFF. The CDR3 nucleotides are TGTGCCAGCAGCTTAGTTAGCGTCTCCTACAATGAGCAGTTCTTC.

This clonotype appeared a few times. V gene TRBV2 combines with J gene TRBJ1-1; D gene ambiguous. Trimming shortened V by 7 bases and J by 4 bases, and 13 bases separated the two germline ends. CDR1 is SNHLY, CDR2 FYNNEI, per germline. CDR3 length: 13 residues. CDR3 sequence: CASKEFVGTEAFF. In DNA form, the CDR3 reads TGTGCCAGCAAGGAGTTTGTGGGCACTGAAGCTTTCTTT.

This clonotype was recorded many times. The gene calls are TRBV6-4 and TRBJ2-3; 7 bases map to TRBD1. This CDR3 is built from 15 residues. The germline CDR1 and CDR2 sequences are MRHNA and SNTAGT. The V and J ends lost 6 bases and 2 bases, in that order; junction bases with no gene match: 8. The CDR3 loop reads CASSPRTGYTDTQYF. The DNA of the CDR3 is TGTGCCAGCAGCCCCCGGACAGGCTACACAGATACGCAGTATTTT.

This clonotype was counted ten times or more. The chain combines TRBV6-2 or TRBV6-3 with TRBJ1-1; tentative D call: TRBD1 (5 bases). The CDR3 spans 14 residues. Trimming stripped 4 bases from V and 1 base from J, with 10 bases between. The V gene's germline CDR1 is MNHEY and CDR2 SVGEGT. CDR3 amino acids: CASSFETGNTEAFF. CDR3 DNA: TGTGCCAGCAGTTTCGAAACAGGGAACACTGAAGCTTTCTTT.

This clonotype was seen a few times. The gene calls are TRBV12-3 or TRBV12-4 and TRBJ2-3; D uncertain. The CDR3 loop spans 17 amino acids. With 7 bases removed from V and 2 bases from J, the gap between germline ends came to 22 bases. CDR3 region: CASNPTPGVEDTDTQYF. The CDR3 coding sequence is TGTGCCAGCAACCCCACGCCTGGGGTTGAGGACACAGATACGCAGTATTTT.

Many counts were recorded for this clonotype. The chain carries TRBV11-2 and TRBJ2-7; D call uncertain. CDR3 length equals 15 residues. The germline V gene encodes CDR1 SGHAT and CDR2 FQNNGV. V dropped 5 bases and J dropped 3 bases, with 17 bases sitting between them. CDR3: CASSPGDLRRYEQYF. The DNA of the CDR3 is TGTGCCAGCAGCCCAGGCGACCTTCGACGCTACGAGCAGTACTTC.

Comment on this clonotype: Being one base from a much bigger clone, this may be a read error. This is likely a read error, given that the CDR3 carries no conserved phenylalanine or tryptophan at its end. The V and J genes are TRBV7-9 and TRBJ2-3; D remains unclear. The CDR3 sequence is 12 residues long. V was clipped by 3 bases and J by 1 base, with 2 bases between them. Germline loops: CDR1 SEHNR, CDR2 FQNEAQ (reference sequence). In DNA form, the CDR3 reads TGTGCCAGCAGCTTCCGCACAGATACGCAGTATCTT. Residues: CASSFRTDTQYL.

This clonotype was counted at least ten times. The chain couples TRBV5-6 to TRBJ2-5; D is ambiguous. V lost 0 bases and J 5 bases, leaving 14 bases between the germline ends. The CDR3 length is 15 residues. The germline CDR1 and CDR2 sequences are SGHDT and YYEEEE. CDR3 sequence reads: CASSLGRVLGETQYF. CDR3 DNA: TGTGCCAGCAGCTTGGGCCGGGTCCTGGGGGAGACCCAGTACTTC. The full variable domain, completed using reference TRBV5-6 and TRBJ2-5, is DAGVTQSPTHLIKTRGQQVTLRCSPKSGHDTVSWYQQALGQGPQFIFQYYEEEERQRGNFPDRFSGHQFPNYSSELNVNALLLGDSALYLCASSLGRVLGETQYFGPGTRLLVL.

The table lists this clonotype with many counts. Written as DNA, the CDR3 is TGTGCCAGCAGCTTGAGGCGGGGGGGCACAGATACGCAGTATTTT. This gives the protein CASSLRRGGTDTQYF. V gene TRBV11-2 combines with J gene TRBJ2-3, with 8 bases fitting TRBD2. Per germline, CDR1 SGHAT and CDR2 FQNNGV. The CDR3 runs 15 residues. The V gene end was trimmed by 3 bases and the J gene end by 1 base; junction bases not matched to a gene: 3.

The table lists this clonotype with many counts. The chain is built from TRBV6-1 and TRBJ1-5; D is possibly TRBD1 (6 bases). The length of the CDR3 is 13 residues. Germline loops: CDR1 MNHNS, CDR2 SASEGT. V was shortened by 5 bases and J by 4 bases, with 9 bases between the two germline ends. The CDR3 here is CASSTQGNQPQHF. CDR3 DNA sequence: TGTGCCAGCAGTACCCAGGGGAATCAGCCCCAGCATTTT.

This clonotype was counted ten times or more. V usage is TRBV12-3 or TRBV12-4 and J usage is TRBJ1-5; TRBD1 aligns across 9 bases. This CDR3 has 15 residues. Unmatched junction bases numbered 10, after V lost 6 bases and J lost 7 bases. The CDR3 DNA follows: TGTGCCAGCAGCCAAGGGACAGGGAAAACACAGCCCCAGCATTTT. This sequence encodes CASSQGTGKTQPQHF.

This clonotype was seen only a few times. CDR3 loop: CASSPGGTREVQPQHF. The CDR3, as DNA: TGTGCCAGTAGCCCAGGCGGGACTCGCGAGGTTCAGCCCCAGCATTTT. The chain has TRBV19 and TRBJ1-5, with D possibly TRBD1 on 5 matching bases. The CDR3 is 16 amino acids. V lost 6 bases and J 6 bases, leaving 21 bases between the germline ends. Looked up from germline, CDR1 is LNHDA and CDR2 is SQIVND (reference sequence).

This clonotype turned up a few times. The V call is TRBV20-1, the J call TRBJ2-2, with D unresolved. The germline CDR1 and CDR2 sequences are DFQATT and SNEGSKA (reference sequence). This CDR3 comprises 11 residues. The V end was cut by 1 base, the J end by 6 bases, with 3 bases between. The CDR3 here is CSARGPGELFF. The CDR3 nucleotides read TGCAGTGCTAGAGGTCCCGGGGAGCTGTTTTTT.

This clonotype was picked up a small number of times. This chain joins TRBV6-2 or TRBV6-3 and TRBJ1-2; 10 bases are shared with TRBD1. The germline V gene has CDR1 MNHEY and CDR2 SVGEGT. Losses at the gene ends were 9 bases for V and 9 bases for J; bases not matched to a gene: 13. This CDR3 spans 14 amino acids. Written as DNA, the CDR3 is TGTGCCAGTGACCCGGGACAGGGGCTACGGCGCTACACCTTC. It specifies CASDPGQGLRRYTF.

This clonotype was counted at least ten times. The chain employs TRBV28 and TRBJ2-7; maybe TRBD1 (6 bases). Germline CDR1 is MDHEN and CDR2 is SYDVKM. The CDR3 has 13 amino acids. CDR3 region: CSALGDTSYEQYF. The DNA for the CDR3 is TGTTCCGCTTTAGGGGACACCTCCTACGAGCAGTACTTC.

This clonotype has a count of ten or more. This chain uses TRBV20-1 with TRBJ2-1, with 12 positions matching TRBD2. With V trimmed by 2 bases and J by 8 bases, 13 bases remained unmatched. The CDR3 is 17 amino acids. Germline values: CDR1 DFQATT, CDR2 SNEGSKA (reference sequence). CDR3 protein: CSARYSDLAGGPYEQFF. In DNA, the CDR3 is TGCAGTGCTAGATATTCGGACCTAGCGGGAGGGCCCTATGAGCAGTTCTTC.

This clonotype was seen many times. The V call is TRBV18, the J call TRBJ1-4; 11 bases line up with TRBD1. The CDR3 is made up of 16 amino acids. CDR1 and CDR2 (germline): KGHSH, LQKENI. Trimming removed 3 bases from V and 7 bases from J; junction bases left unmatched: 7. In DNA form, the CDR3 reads TGTGCCAGCTCACCCCGGACAGGGGGCGCGGGTGAAAAACTGTTTTTT. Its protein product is CASSPRTGGAGEKLFF.

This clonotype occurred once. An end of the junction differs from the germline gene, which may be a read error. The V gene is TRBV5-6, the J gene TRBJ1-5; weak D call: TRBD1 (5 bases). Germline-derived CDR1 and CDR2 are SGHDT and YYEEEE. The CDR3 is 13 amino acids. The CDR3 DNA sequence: TGTTCCAGCAGCTCGGGACCGAATCAGCCCCAGCATTTT. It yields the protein CSSSSGPNQPQHF.

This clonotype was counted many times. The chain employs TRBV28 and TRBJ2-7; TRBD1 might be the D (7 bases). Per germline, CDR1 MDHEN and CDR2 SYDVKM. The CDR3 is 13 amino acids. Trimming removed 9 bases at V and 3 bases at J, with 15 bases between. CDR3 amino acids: CASGGTEFYEQYF. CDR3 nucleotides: TGTGCCAGTGGGGGGACAGAATTCTACGAGCAGTACTTC.

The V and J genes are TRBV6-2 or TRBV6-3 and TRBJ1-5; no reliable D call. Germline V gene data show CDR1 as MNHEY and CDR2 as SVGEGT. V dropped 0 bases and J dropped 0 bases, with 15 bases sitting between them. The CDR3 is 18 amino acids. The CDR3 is CASSYSRGAGVSNQPQHF. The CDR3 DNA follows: TGTGCCAGCAGTTACTCCCGGGGAGCTGGGGTTAGCAATCAGCCCCAGCATTTT.

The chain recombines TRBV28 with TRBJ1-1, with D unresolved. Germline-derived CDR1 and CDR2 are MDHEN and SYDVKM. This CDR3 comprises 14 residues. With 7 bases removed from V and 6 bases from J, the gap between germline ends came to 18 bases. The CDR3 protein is CASIYGSSEAEAFF. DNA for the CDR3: TGTGCCAGCATCTATGGGTCGTCTGAGGCTGAAGCTTTCTTT.